This T cell receptor beta chain is drawn from a study of T-cell reconstitution after alpha-beta-depleted transplantation in children. Germline-derived CDR1 and CDR2 are SQVTM and ANQGSEA. The CDR3 extends over 13 amino acids. V shed 7 bases and J 8 bases; nucleotides not matched to a gene: 13. Construction of the TCRbeta library involved unique molecular identifiers. MiXCR was run by TCRdb on the PCR reads, yielding one entry per CDR3 protein. Among 450,000 to 600,000 distinct CDR3 sequences listed, about a sixth were seen once. This chain uses TRBV29-1 with TRBJ1-2, with TRBD1 matching 7 bases. The sequence derives from a human donor who donated a stem cell graft to a child with acute lymphoblastic leukemia. The sequencing used PBMCs from the stem cell graft donor, collected from the stem cell graft. The CDR3 reads CSGRDSQAGGYTF. As DNA, the CDR3 is TGCAGCGGGCGGGACAGCCAAGCAGGGGGCTACACCTTC.